Shown below are 18 T cell receptor beta chains from a single sample sequenced in a study of blood T cells in healthy people across ages. The second PCR ran about 7 to 12 cycles with a sample-barcoded 5' primer and J-beta primers. TCRdb ran MiXCR on the 5' RACE reads and lists one entry per CDR3 protein. The data hold just over 800,000 distinct CDR3 sequences, with approximately 59% observed a single time. The sequencing input was blood. The receptors originated from a man aged 30-40 years in good health.

This chain joins TRBV7-9 and TRBJ2-1; the match to TRBD1 covers 10 bases. With 0 bases clipped from V and 8 bases from J, the junction kept 4 bases outside the gene matches. CDR1 and CDR2 from the germline V gene are SEHNR and FQNEAQ (reference sequence). This CDR3 comprises 15 residues. This CDR3 reads CASSLAPGQGYEQFF. Here the CDR3 DNA reads TGTGCCAGCAGCTTAGCCCCGGGACAGGGGTATGAGCAGTTCTTC.

The chain couples TRBV7-9 to TRBJ2-1, with TRBD2 matching 8 bases. V was clipped by 2 bases and J by 5 bases; unmatched bases: 5. This CDR3 region has 15 residues. The germline gives CDR1 SEHNR, CDR2 FQNEAQ (reference sequence). The CDR3 reads CASSLRGGQDNEQFF. CDR3 DNA sequence: TGTGCCAGCAGCTTACGGGGGGGCCAAGACAATGAGCAGTTCTTC.

The rearrangement joins TRBV28 to TRBJ2-1; D unresolved. The V end was cut by 2 bases, the J end by 10 bases, with 9 bases between. The CDR3 has 12 residues. The V gene's germline CDR1 is MDHEN and CDR2 SYDVKM. In DNA form, the CDR3 reads TGTGCCAGCAGTTTAGAGGTCGGGGAGCAGTTCTTC. Its translation: CASSLEVGEQFF.

This clonotype turned up a few times. This rearrangement joins TRBV28 to TRBJ1-4; 9 bases are a match to TRBD1. With V trimmed by 6 bases and J by 5 bases, 1 base remained unmatched. The CDR3 runs 13 residues. CDR1 and CDR2 from the germline V gene are MDHEN and SYDVKM. The CDR3 reads CASRGTGNEKLFF. The DNA of the CDR3 is TGTGCCAGCAGAGGGACAGGGAATGAAAAACTGTTTTTT. Drawing the rest from reference TRBV28 and TRBJ1-4, the complete variable domain is DVKVTQSSRYLVKRTGEKVFLECVQDMDHENMFWYRQDPGLGLRLIYFSYDVKMKEKGDIPEGYSVSREKKERFSLILESASTNQTSMYLCASRGTGNEKLFFGSGTQLSVL.

The chain combines TRBV9 with TRBJ1-5, with D possibly being TRBD1 (5 bases). Germline V gene sequence: CDR1 SGDLS, CDR2 YYNGEE. With 3 bases removed from V and 1 base from J, the gap between germline ends came to 14 bases. The CDR3 consists of 16 residues. The CDR3 nucleotides read TGTGCCAGCAGCGGCGGTTCCGGGGGGAGCAATCAGCCCCAGCATTTT. It encodes CASSGGSGGSNQPQHF.

The genes are TRBV4-2 and TRBJ2-3; 11 nucleotides line up with TRBD1. There are 16 residues in the CDR3. Losses at the gene ends were 3 bases for V and 4 bases for J; bases not matched to a gene: 6. Germline lookup yields CDR1 LGHNA and CDR2 YNFKEQ. CDR3 in amino acids: CASSQTGQGAADTQYF. The CDR3 nucleotides are TGTGCCAGCAGCCAGACCGGACAGGGGGCCGCAGATACGCAGTATTTT.

The rearrangement joins TRBV20-1 to TRBJ2-7; 9 nucleotides match TRBD2. J was trimmed by 2 bases and V by 3 bases; bases with no gene match: 2. Germline V gene data show CDR1 as DFQATT and CDR2 as SNEGSKA (reference sequence). The CDR3 covers 13 residues. The CDR3 coding sequence is TGCAGTGCTAGGGGACTAGCTACCTACGAGCAGTACTTC. Translating gives CSARGLATYEQYF.

This rearrangement joins TRBV6-2 or TRBV6-3 to TRBJ1-1; D is uncertain. The germline V gene has CDR1 MNHEY and CDR2 SVGEGT. The CDR3 spans 15 residues. Trimming stripped 7 bases from V and 1 base from J, with 16 bases between. The CDR3 DNA reads as TGTGCCAGCAATCGAGTTGCATCAGGGAACACTGAAGCTTTCTTT. This encodes CASNRVASGNTEAFF.

This rearrangement joins TRBV28 to TRBJ1-2; 8 nucleotides match TRBD1. Unmatched junction bases numbered 12, after V lost 4 bases and J lost 8 bases. In germline, CDR1 is MDHEN, CDR2 SYDVKM. The CDR3 is 15 amino acids. The CDR3 region has the DNA TGTGCCAGCAGTTCCATGGGACAGGTGGCGAGGGGCTACACCTTC. Amino acid sequence: CASSSMGQVARGYTF.

The rearrangement links TRBV7-2 to TRBJ1-1, with D perhaps matching TRBD1 (5 bases). The CDR3 sequence is 15 residues long. Germline V gene lookup returns CDR1 SGHTA and CDR2 FQGNSA. Trimming took off 5 bases at V and 3 bases at J, with 16 bases between the two ends. CDR3 DNA sequence: TGTGCCAGCAGCCCAAGCAGGGTCGGTGACACTGAAGCTTTCTTT. Protein product: CASSPSRVGDTEAFF.

Note on this clonotype: A read error may produce the germline difference seen at one junction end. The rearrangement uses TRBV3-1 and TRBJ2-1; maybe TRBD2 (7 bases). CDR1 LGHDT and CDR2 YNNKEL come from the germline V gene (reference sequence). The CDR3 is 17 amino acids. CDR3 region: CASSQDSAGAGGIERFF. DNA for the CDR3: TGTGCCAGCAGCCAAGATAGCGCAGGGGCCGGGGGGATTGAGCGGTTCTTC.

With regard to this clonotype: One junction end disagrees with the germline gene, perhaps due to a read error. CDR3 DNA: TGTGCCAGCATCACCGATGGATTCAATGAGCAGTTCTTT. This sequence encodes CASITDGFNEQFF. This chain joins TRBV12-3 or TRBV12-4 and TRBJ2-1; D gene ambiguous. CDR3 length equals 13 residues.

The chain uses TRBV6-1 and TRBJ2-3; D call uncertain. V lost 3 bases and J lost 1, with 14 bases in between. Germline loops: CDR1 MNHNS, CDR2 SASEGT. The CDR3 is 16 amino acids. The CDR3 region is CASSDLLSKGTDTQYF. The CDR3 region has the DNA TGTGCCAGCAGTGATCTCCTTTCCAAGGGCACAGATACGCAGTATTTT.

The chain couples TRBV7-2 to TRBJ1-1; tentative D call: TRBD1 (5 bases). Germline V gene sequence: CDR1 SGHTA, CDR2 FQGNSA. Trimming took off 5 bases at V and 1 base at J, with 8 bases between the two ends. The CDR3 loop spans 13 amino acids. The CDR3 bases are TGTGCCAGCAGCCGACAGTCGAACACTGAAGCTTTCTTT. This translates into CASSRQSNTEAFF.

This clonotype was counted between two and nine times. The chain recombines TRBV7-3 with TRBJ1-6; 8 bases agree with TRBD1. CDR1 SGHTA and CDR2 FQGTGA come from the germline V gene. J gave up 7 bases and V 0 bases, and 5 bases lay outside the gene matches. The CDR3 runs 16 residues. DNA of the CDR3: TGTGCCAGCAGCTTAACGGACAGGGATGACAATTCACCCCTCCACTTT. Its protein is CASSLTDRDDNSPLHF.

This sequence joins TRBV4-3 and TRBJ2-1, with 7 bases lining up with TRBD2. The CDR3 contains 17 residues. Trimming at V came to 0 bases and at J to 2 bases, leaving 7 bases not matched to a gene. CDR1 LGHNA and CDR2 YSLEER come from the germline V gene. The CDR3 nucleotides read TGCGCCAGCAGCCAAGATCCGTCGGGGAGGGCCTACAATGAGCAGTTCTTC. Protein product: CASSQDPSGRAYNEQFF.

This clonotype was detected only a few times. V is TRBV3-1 and J is TRBJ2-4; maybe TRBD2 (5 bases). CDR3 length equals 16 residues. The germline V and J ends were trimmed by 0 bases and 0 bases, with 9 bases remaining between them. Per germline, CDR1 LGHDT and CDR2 YNNKEL (reference sequence). Here the CDR3 reads CASSQDAGVAKNIQYF. In DNA form, the CDR3 reads TGTGCCAGCAGCCAAGATGCGGGTGTAGCCAAAAACATTCAGTACTTC.

The rearrangement uses TRBV3-1 and TRBJ1-2; D is ambiguous. The CDR3 is made up of 17 amino acids. Germline values: CDR1 LGHDT, CDR2 YNNKEL (reference sequence). V dropped 0 bases and J dropped 3 bases, with 17 bases sitting between them. CDR3 nucleotide sequence: TGTGCCAGCAGCCAAGACTGGCCTTTTCTATCCCACTATGGCTACACCTTC. Encoded protein: CASSQDWPFLSHYGYTF.